The sequence of this T cell receptor beta chain was determined in a study of blood T cell repertoires in COVID-19. V was shortened by 3 bases and J by 0 bases, with 18 bases between the two germline ends. CDR3 length: 18 amino acids. Germline V gene data show CDR1 as SNHLY and CDR2 as FYNNEI. Here immunoSEQ multiplex PCR was the method, and the copy in TCRdb shows in-frame clones only, minus some. Seen here are hundreds of thousands of clones, about nine tenths observed once, and the top ten hold approximately 1.5%. The clonotype comes from a young woman with active or convalescent COVID-19. The rearrangement uses TRBV2 and TRBJ1-3; possibly TRBD1 for D (6 bases). The specimen was peripheral blood. The CDR3, as DNA: TGTGCCAGCAGTGAGATGTCTGCCAGGGGAAACTCTGGAAACACCATATATTTT. Translation: CASSEMSARGNSGNTIYF.